The 9 T cell receptor beta chains given below trace back to one sample, sequenced in a study of blood T cell repertoires in COVID-19. TCRdb keeps only in-frame clones here, not all; method: immunoSEQ multiplex PCR. Of 95,000 to 120,000 clones in the sample, about four fifths were seen once. The specimen was peripheral blood. These receptors all come from a woman in her 70s with acute or convalescent COVID-19.

V and J are TRBV5-1 and TRBJ1-2; TRBD1 matches 7 bases. The junction had 6 bases not matched to a gene; V was cut back by 4 bases and J by 3 bases. CDR3 length: 14 amino acids. Germline CDR1 SGHRS, CDR2 YFSETQ. Written as DNA, the CDR3 is TGCGCCAGCAGCCTTGCCCAGGGGGACTATGGCTACACCTTC. It translates to CASSLAQGDYGYTF.

This rearrangement joins TRBV7-9 to TRBJ1-1; TRBD1 agrees at 7 bases. This CDR3 contains 14 residues. In germline, CDR1 is SEHNR, CDR2 FQNEAQ (reference sequence). The V and J ends lost 2 bases and 3 bases, in that order; junction bases with no gene match: 3. In DNA, the CDR3 is TGTGCCAGCAGCTTAACCACAGGGGACACTGAAGCTTTCTTT. As protein: CASSLTTGDTEAFF.

The CDR3 spells CASSFSGGLSPGELFF. DNA for the CDR3: TGTGCCAGCAGCTTTTCAGGGGGTCTGTCGCCCGGGGAGCTGTTTTTT. J is TRBJ2-2 and V is TRBV7-9, with TRBD1 matching over 7 bases. J was trimmed by 6 bases and V by 3 bases; bases with no gene match: 10. Per the germline V gene, CDR1 is SEHNR and CDR2 is FQNEAQ (reference sequence). The CDR3 length is 16 residues.

This clone was counted between two and nine times. The rearrangement links TRBV28 to TRBJ2-1; D is possibly TRBD1 (6 bases). Germline CDR1 is MDHEN and CDR2 is SYDVKM. The CDR3 extends over 11 amino acids. The V end lost 8 bases, the J end lost 10 bases, and 12 bases lay between the germline ends. CDR3 loop: CASYLTGEQFF. The CDR3 DNA follows: TGTGCCAGCTACCTCACAGGGGAGCAGTTCTTC.

The chain carries TRBV7-2 and TRBJ2-5; 10 nucleotides align to TRBD2. There are 15 residues in the CDR3. J lost 5 bases, V lost 2 bases, and 5 bases had no gene match. CDR1 and CDR2 from the germline V gene are SGHTA and FQGNSA. The CDR3 DNA is TGTGCCAGCAGCTTAAGCGGGGGGGCCGGGGAGACCCAGTACTTC. Amino acid sequence: CASSLSGGAGETQYF.

The chain recombines TRBV3-1 (or the pseudogene TRBV3-2) with TRBJ1-6, with D hard to call. CDR3 length: 14 amino acids. Germline CDR1 is LGHDT and CDR2 is YNNKEL (reference sequence). V dropped 1 base and J dropped 7 bases, with 8 bases sitting between them. The CDR3 reads CASSQGGINSPLHF. CDR3 DNA sequence: TGTGCCAGCAGCCAAGGAGGGATCAATTCACCCCTCCACTTT.

This chain joins TRBV11-3 and TRBJ2-1; 7 bases map to TRBD2. J lost 5 bases, V lost 1 base, and 5 bases had no gene match. This CDR3 is built from 15 residues. CDR1 and CDR2 (germline): SGHNT, YENEEA. The CDR3 DNA sequence: TGTGCCAGCAGCTTAGGGGGGGGTTCCGACAATGAGCAGTTCTTC. As protein: CASSLGGGSDNEQFF.

The chain combines TRBV4-2 with TRBJ2-1, with D possibly matching TRBD1 (6 bases). Germline-derived CDR1 and CDR2 are LGHNA and YNFKEQ. This CDR3 is built from 17 residues. Trimming pared 1 base from V and 0 bases from J, leaving 13 bases between. CDR3: CASSQVGATRSYNEQFF. The CDR3 nucleotides are TGTGCCAGCAGCCAAGTGGGGGCTACTCGCTCCTACAATGAGCAGTTCTTC.

This clone was counted between two and nine times. The chain has TRBV12-3 or TRBV12-4 and TRBJ1-2, with 9 bases fitting TRBD1. CDR3 size: 13 residues. V gave up 5 bases and J gave up 5 bases; unmatched junction bases: 3. The chain's CDR3 is CASSLTGGYGYTF. For the CDR3, the DNA is TGTGCCAGCAGTCTGACAGGGGGTTATGGCTACACCTTC.